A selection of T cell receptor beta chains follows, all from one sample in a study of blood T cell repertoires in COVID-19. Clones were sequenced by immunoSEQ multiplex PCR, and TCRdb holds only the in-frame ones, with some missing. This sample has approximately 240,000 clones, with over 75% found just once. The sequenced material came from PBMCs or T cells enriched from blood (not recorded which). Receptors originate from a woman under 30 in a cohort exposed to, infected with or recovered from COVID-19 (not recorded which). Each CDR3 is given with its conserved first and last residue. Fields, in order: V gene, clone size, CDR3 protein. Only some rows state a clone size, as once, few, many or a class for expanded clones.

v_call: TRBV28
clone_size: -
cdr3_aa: CASSLTGSRGYTF

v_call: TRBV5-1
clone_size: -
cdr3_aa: CASSFDRGLGDGYTF

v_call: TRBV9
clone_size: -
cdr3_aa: CASSRTGTGNTEAFF

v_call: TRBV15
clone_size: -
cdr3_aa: CATSRGAARTDDTQYF

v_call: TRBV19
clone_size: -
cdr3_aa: CASARDRGKGEQYF

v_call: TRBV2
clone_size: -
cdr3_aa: CASRDRTGYEKLFF

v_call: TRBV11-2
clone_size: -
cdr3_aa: CASSFNRGQDYYGYTF

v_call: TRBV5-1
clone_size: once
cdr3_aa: CASSPQETQYF

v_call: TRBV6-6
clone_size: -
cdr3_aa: CASSPGTGITEAFF

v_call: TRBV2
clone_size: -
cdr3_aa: CASTLLGPDTQYF

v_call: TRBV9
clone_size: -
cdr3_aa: CASSVGGGSTEAFF

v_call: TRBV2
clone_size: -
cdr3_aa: CASSEFSGNVYEQFF

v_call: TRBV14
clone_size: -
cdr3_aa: CASSQSRGVGGFF

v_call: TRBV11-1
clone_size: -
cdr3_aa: CASSLDKNTEAFF

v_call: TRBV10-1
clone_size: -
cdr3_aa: CASSRDTTGYEQFF

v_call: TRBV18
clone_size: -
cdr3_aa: CASSLDRSSGNTIYF

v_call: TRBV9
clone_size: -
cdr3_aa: CASSLGTGGQPQHF

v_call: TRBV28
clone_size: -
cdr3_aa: CASSFRLRGSSYEQYF

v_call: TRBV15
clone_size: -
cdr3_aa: CATSSRKDRAGGELFF

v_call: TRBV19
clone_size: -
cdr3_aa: CASTLGLAGGPYNEQFF

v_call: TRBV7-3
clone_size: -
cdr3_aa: CASSPSRDRVETGELFF

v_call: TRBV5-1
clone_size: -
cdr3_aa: CASSLVAGATDTQYF

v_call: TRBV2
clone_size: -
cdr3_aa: CASSDQGGGDTEAFF

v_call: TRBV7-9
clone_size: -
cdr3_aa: CASSSGVEETQYF

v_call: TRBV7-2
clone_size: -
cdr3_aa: CASSLGRGYEQYF

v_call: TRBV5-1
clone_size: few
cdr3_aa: CASARGATNEKLFF

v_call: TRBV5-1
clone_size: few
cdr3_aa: CASSWNGIGQPQHF

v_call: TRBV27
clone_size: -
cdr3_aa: CASSLYGSGDGYTF

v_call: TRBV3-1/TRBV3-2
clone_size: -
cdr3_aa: CASSEAYEQYF

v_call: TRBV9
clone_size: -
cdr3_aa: CASREGTDTQYF

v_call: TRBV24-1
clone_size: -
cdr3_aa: CATPSRTGNQPQHF

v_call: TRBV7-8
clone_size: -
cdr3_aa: CASSSQGGLSNQPQHF

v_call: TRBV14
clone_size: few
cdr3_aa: CASSQDGSRSSYGYTF

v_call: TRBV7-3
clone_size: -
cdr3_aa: CASSLIAGAADTQYF

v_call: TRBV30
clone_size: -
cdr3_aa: CASGTGFRSYNSPLHF

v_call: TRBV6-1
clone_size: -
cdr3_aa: CASSEIIQGIGYTF

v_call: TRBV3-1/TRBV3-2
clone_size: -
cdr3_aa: CASSQDPGQGTSPLHF

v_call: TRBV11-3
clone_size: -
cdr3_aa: CASSLRGGSTDTQYF

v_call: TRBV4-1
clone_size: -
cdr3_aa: CASSQDGALYGYTF

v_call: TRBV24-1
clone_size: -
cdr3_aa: CATSGWDRGQDYGYTF

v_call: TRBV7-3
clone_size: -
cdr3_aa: CASSPGTSWDNEQFF

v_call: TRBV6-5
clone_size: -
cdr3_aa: CASTKRGSSYTF

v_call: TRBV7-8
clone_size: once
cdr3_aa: CASSVQTSDEQFF

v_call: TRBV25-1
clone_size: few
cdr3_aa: CASSAGGGGGSPLHF

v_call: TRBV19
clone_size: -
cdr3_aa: CASSGWTSGRAVHEQYF

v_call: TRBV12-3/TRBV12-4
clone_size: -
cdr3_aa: CASSLVPVEAFF